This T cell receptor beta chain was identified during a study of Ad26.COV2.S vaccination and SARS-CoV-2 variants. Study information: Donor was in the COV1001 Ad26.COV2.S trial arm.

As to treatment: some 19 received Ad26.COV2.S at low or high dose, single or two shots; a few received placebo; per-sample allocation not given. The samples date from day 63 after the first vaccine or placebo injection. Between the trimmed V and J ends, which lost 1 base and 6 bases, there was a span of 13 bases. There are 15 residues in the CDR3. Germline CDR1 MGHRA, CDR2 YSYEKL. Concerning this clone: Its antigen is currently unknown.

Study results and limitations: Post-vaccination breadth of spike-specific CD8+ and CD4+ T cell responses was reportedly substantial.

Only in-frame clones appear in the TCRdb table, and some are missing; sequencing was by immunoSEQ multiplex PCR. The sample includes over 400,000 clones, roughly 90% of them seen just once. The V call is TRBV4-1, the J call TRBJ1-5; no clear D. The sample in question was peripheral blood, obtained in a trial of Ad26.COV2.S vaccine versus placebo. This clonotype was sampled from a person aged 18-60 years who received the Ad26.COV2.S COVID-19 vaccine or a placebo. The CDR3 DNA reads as TGCGCCAGCAGCCAAGGGTCCCTGATAGTTCAGCCCCAGCATTTT. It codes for CASSQGSLIVQPQHF.